The source of this T cell receptor beta chain is a study of blood T cell repertoires in COVID-19 (dated by TCRdb to about 2020). Concerning the study at large: Samples from collaborators originated in the United States, Italy and Spain and spanned both the acute and convalescent phases of COVID-19. The material from the prospective study consisted of cDNA or gDNA derived from T cells, B-cell-depleted T cells, or PBMCs. Deeply sampled blood TCRbeta repertoires from subjects exposed to, actively infected with, or recovered from COVID-19 were included in the dataset. The samples were drawn from the first 160 participants of the ongoing ImmuneRACE study and from 1,254 subjects provided by 6 global collaborators. The repertoires were released in a freely available public database intended as a resource for research on the immune response to SARS-CoV-2. Where available, HLA class I and class II types were taken from metadata supplied by the sample provider and were not determined by assay-based typing. The sample metadata nearly always contained a de-identified subject ID, COVID-19 status, age in years and sex.

Counted from cysteine to phenylalanine, this CDR3 has 14 amino acids. The kept DNA is CDR3 alone, 42 bases in frame from the first base. V and J are truncated by 5 bases and 0 bases respectively, leaving an intervening sequence of 10 bases. For CDR1 and CDR2, the germline V gene lists WSHSY and SAAADI. TCRbeta CDR3 regions were amplified from genomic DNA using the immunoSEQ Assay, a bias-controlled multiplex PCR. The paper's data handling went like this. Within the assay, amplification of reference gene primers was used to estimate how many nucleated cells each sample contained. Sequence reads were collapsed and filtered to measure the absolute abundance of every unique TCRbeta CDR3 rearrangement. Productive Simpson clonality was computed per sample as the square root of Simpson's diversity index over productive rearrangements. What TCRdb holds here is the immuneACCESS table cut down to in-frame rearrangements. Part of the clones is not present; checked against another copy, under half of the missing clones reflect an unresolved V gene, and the others are unexplained. V, J and clone size derive from that table, while D and trimming were established from the DNA sequence. Present in this sample are approximately 230,000 clones, approximately 90% of which were seen just once. 2.2% of the sample goes to the ten largest clones.

For this clone: The target of this receptor is not known. No base quality information exists; no much larger clone differs at one position.

Samples from volunteer blood donors who had recovered from COVID-19 were contributed by a second Seattle source. Collaborating institutions collected whole blood in K2EDTA tubes following their own protocols. For TCRbeta analysis, collaborator samples were shipped as frozen whole blood, as isolated PBMCs, or as DNA extracted from either sample type. Study-wide conclusions, independent of this receptor: Clinical and demographic metadata were provided uncurated, with the amount varying by source and participant.

The TCR was taken from a man in his thirties or forties who had recovered from COVID-19. Sequencing used peripheral blood. Rearrangement joined TRBV10-2 to TRBJ1-1, with TRBD1 perhaps the D gene, on 5 matching bases. The CDR3 region reads CASSPRGVNTEAFF. The nucleotide sequence reads TGCGCCAGCAGTCCGCGGGGGGTGAACACTGAAGCTTTCTTT.